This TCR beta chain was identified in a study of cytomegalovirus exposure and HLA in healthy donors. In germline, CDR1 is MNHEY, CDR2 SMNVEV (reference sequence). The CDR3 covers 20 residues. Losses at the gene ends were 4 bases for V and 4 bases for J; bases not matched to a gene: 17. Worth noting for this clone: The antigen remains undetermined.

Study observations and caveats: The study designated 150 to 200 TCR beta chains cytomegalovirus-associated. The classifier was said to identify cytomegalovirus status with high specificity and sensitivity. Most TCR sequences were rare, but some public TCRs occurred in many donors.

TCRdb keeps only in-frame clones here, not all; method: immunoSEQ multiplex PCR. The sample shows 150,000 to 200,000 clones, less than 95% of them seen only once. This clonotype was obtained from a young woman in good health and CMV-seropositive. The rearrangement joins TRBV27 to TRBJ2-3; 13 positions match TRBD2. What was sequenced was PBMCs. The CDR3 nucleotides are TGTGCCAGCAGTTCCCCGGGACAACGGACTAGCGGGAGAGACCCAGATACGCAGTATTTT. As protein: CASSSPGQRTSGRDPDTQYF.